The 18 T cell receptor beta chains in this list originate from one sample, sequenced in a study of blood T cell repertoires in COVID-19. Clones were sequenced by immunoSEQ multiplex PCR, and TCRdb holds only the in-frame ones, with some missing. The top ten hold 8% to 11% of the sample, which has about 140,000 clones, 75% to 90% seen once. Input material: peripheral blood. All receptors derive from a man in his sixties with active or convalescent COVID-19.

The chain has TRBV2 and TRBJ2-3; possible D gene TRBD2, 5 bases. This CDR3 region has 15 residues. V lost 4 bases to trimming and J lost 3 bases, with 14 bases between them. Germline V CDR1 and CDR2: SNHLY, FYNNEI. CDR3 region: CASSASSPRTDTQYF. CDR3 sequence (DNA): TGTGCCAGCAGTGCTAGCAGTCCCCGTACAGATACGCAGTATTTT.

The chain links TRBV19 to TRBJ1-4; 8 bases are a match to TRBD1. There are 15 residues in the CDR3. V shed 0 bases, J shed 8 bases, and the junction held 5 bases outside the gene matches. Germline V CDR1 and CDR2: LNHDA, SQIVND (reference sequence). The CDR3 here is CASSIDSRGPEKLFF. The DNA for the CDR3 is TGTGCCAGTAGTATAGATTCCAGGGGGCCCGAAAAACTGTTTTTT.

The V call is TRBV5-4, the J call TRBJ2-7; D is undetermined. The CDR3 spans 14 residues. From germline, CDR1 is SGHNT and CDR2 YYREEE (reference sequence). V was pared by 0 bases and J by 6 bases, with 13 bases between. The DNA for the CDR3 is TGTGCCAGCAGCTTGGGCGCACCCGGCGGCGAGCAGTACTTC. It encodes CASSLGAPGGEQYF.

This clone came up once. CDR3 nucleotides: TGTGCCAGTAGTATCGACAGGGGAGGCAATCAGCCCCAGCATTTT. Residues: CASSIDRGGNQPQHF. The rearrangement joins TRBV19 to TRBJ1-5, with 8 bases matching TRBD1. This CDR3 has 15 amino acids. V trimming: 3 bases; J trimming: 2 bases; junction bases outside the gene matches: 3. The germline V gene encodes CDR1 LNHDA and CDR2 SQIVND (reference sequence).

The CDR3 coding sequence is TGTGCCAGCAGCCATAGAGGACGGCGGGGGGACAATGAGCAGTTCTTC. It yields the protein CASSHRGRRGDNEQFF. The chain links TRBV14 to TRBJ2-1, with 8 nucleotides matching TRBD2. The CDR3 runs 16 residues. Per germline, CDR1 SGHDN and CDR2 FVKESK. Losses at the gene ends were 3 bases for V and 5 bases for J; bases not matched to a gene: 9. Complete variable domain (other parts from reference TRBV14 and TRBJ2-1): EAGVTQFPSHSVIEKGQTVTLRCDPISGHDNLYWYRRVMGKEIKFLLHFVKESKQDESGMPNNRFLAERTGGTYSTLKVQPAELEDSGVYFCASSHRGRRGDNEQFFGPGTRLTVL.

The chain's CDR3 is CATSRPPGGSTNTQYF. The CDR3 bases are TGTGCCACCAGCAGACCCCCAGGGGGTAGCACGAATACGCAGTATTTT. The chain carries TRBV15 and TRBJ2-3; 7 positions match TRBD1. CDR3 length: 16 residues. Germline values: CDR1 LNHNV, CDR2 YYDKDF (reference sequence). V lost 2 bases to trimming and J lost 7 bases; unmatched junction nucleotides: 12.

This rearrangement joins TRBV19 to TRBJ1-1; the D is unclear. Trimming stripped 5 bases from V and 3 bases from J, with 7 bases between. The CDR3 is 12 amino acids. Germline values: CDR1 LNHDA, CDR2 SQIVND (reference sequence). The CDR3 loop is CASSLGHTEAFF. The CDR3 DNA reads TGTGCCAGTAGTCTTGGCCACACTGAAGCTTTCTTT.

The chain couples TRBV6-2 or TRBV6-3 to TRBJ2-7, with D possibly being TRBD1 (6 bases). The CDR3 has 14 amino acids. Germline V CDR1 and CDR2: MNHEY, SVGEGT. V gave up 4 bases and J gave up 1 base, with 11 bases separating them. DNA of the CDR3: TGTGCCAGCAGTTGGACAGAGAGTTCCTACGAGCAGTACTTC. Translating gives CASSWTESSYEQYF.

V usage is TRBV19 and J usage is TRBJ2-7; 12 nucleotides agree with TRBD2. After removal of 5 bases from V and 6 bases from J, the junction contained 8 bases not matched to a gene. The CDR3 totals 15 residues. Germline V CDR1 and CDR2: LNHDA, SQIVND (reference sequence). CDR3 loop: CASSPLAGGLLEQYF. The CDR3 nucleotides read TGTGCCAGTAGTCCACTAGCGGGAGGACTGCTCGAGCAGTACTTC.

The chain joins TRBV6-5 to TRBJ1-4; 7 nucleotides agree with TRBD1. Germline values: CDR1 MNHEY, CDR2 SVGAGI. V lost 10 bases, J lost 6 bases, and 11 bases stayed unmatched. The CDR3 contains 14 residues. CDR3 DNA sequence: TGTGCCACCCATCTGGACAGGACGGATGAAAAACTGTTTTTT. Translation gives CATHLDRTDEKLFF.

CDR3 coding DNA: TGTGCCAGTAGTATATGGACAGGGGGTGATGGTGAAAAACTGTTTTTT. Its translation: CASSIWTGGDGEKLFF. This sequence joins TRBV19 and TRBJ1-4; TRBD1 agrees at 10 bases. CDR1 and CDR2 from the germline V gene are LNHDA and SQIVND (reference sequence). Germline trimming cut 2 bases from V and 7 bases from J; bases unmatched to any gene: 7. The CDR3 totals 16 residues.

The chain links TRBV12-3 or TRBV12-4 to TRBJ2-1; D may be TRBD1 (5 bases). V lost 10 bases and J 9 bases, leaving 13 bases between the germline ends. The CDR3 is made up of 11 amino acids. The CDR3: CAMGRRGEQFF. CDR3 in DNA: TGTGCCATGGGGCGTAGGGGTGAGCAGTTCTTC.

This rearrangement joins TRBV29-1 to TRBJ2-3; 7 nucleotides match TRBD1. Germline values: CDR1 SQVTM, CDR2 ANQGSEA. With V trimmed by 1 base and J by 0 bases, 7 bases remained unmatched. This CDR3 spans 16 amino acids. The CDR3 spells CSVEVGDRISTDTQYF. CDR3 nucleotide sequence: TGCAGCGTTGAAGTAGGGGACAGAATAAGCACAGATACGCAGTATTTT.

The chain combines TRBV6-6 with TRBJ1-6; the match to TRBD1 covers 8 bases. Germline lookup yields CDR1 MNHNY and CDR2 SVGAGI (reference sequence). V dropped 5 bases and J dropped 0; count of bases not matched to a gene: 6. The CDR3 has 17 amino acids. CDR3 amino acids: CASSRQGLSSYNSPLHF. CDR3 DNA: TGTGCCAGCAGTCGACAGGGGCTGAGCTCCTATAATTCACCCCTCCACTTT.

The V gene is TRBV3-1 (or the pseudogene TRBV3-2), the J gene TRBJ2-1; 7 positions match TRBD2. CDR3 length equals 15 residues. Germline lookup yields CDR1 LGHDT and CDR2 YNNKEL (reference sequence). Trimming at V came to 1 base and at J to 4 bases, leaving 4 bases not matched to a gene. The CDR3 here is CASSQVQRGYNEQFF. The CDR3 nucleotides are TGTGCCAGCAGCCAAGTCCAGCGGGGTTACAATGAGCAGTTCTTC.

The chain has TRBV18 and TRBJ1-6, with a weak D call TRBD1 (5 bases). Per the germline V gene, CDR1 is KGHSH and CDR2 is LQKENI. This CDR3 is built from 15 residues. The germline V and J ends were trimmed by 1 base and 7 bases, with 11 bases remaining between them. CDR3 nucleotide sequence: TGTGCCAGCTCACCACGAGACAGATTGAATTCACCCCTCCACTTT. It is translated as CASSPRDRLNSPLHF.

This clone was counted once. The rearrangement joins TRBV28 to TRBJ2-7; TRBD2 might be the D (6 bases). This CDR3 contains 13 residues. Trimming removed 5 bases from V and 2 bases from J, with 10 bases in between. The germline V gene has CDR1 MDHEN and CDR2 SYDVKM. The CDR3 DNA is TGTGCCAGCAGTACGGGACTCGCCTACGAGCAGTACTTC. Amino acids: CASSTGLAYEQYF.

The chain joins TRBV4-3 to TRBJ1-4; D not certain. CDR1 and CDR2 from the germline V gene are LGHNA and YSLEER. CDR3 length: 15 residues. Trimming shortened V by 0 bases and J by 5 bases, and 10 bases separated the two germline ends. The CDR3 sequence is CASSQEPARNEKLFF. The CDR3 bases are TGCGCCAGCAGCCAAGAGCCAGCGCGAAATGAAAAACTGTTTTTT.